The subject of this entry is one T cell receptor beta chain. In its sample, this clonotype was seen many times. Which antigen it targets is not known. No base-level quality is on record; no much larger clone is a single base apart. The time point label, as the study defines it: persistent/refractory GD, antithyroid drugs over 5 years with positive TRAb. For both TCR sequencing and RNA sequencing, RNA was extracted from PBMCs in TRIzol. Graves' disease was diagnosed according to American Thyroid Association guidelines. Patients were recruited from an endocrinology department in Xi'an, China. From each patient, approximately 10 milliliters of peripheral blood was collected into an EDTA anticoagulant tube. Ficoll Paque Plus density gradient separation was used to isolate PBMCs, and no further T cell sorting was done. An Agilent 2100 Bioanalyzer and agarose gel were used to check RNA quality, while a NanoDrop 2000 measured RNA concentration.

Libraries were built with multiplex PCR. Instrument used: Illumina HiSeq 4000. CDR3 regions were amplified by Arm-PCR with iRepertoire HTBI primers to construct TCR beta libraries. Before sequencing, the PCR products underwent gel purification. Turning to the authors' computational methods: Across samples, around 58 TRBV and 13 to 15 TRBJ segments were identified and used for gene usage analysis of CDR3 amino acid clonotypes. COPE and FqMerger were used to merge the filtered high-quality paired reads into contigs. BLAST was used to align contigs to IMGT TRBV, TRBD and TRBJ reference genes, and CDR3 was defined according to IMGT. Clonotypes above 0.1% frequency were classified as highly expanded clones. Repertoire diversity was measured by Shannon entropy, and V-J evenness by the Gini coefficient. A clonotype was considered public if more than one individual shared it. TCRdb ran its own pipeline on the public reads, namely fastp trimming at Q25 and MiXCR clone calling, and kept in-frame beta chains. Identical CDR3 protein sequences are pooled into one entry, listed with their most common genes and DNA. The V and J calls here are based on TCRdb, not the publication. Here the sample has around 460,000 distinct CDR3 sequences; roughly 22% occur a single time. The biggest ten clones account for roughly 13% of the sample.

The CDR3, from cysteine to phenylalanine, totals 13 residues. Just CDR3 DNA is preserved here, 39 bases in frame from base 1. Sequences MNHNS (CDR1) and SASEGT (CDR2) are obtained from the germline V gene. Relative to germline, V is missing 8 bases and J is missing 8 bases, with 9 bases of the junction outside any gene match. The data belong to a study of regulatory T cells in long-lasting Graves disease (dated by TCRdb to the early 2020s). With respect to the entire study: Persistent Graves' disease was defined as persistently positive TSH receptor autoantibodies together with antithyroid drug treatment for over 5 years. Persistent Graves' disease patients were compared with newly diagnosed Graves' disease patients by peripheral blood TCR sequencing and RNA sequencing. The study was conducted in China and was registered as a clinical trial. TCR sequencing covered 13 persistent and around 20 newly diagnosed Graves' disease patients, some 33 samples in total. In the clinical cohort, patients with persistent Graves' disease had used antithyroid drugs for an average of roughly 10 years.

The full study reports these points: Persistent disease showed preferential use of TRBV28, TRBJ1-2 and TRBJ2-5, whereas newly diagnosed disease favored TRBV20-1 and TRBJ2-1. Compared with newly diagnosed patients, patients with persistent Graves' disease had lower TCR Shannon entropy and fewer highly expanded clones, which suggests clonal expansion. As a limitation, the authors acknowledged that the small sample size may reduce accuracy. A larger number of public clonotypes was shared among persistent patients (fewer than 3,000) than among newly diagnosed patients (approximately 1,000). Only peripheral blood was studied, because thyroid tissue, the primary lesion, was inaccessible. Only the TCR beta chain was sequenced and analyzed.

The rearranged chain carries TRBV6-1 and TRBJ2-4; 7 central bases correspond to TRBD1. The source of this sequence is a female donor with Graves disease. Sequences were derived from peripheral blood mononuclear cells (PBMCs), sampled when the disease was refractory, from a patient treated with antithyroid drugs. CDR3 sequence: CASHKGALDIQYF. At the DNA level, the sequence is TGTGCCAGCCATAAGGGGGCTCTGGACATTCAGTACTTC.